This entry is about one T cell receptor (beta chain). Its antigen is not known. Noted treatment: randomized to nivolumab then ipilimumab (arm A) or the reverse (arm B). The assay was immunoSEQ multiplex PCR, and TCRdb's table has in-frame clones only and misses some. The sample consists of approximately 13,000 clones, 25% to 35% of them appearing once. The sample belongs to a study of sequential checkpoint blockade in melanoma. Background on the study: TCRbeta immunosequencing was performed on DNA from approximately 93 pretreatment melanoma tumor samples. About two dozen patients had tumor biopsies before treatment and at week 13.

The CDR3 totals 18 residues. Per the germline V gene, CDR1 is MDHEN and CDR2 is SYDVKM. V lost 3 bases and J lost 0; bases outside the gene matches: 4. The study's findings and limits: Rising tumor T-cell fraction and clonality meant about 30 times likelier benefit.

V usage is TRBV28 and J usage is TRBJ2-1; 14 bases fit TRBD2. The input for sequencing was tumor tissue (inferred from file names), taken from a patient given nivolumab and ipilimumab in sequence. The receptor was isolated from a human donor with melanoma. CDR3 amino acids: CASSLGTSGRHSYNEQFF. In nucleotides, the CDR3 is TGTGCCAGCAGTTTGGGGACTAGCGGGAGACACTCCTACAATGAGCAGTTCTTC.